A single T cell receptor (beta chain) is shown here with its context. Its target is unknown. The data belong to a study of cytomegalovirus exposure and HLA in healthy donors. General study findings and limits: Reportedly, HLA-A and HLA-B alleles of most subjects were accurately predicted from TCR beta. Later analysis showed TCR association rates varying by HLA locus, highest for DRB1 and lowest for HLA-C. Three chains linked to CMV were shown in vitro to be specific for CMV antigens.

A multiplex PCR was run with 60 Vbeta primers and 13 Jbeta primers. Authors' methods: It was a later analysis that counted 83 million or so unique TCR beta chains, of which some 12 million were shared. The repertoire was sequenced with immunoSEQ multiplex PCR; TCRdb's copy has only in-frame clones and lacks some. That table is the source of V, J and clone size, and D and trimming were worked out from the DNA. Here the sample table reports 150,000 to 200,000 clones. Germline V CDR1 and CDR2: SGHDT, YYEEEE. The ends lost 5 bases at V and 2 bases at J; junction bases unmatched: 4. The CDR3 is 14 amino acids.

This rearrangement joins TRBV5-6 to TRBJ2-7, with 10 nucleotides matching TRBD1. The clonotype originates from a man aged 25 to 45 in good health and CMV-seronegative. What was sequenced was PBMCs. CDR3 bases: TGTGCCAGCAGTCGACAGGGGGCCACCTACGAGCAGTACTTC. Translating it yields CASSRQGATYEQYF.